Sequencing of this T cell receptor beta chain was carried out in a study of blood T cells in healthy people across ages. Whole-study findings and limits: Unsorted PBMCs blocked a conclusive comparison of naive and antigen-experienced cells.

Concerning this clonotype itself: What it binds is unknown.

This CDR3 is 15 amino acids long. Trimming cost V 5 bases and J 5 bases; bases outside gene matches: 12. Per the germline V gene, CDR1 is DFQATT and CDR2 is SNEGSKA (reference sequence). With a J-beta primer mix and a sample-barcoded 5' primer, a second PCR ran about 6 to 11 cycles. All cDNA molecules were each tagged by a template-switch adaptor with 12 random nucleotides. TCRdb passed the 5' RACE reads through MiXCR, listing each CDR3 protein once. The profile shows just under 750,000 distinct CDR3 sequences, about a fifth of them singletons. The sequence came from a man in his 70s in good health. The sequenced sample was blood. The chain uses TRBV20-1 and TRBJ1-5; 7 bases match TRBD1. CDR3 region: CSAPPRQGWDQPQHF. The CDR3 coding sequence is TGCAGTGCTCCACCGCGACAGGGATGGGATCAGCCCCAGCATTTT.